The clone carrying this T cell receptor beta chain was counted at least ten times. Its specificity is not known. This entry belongs to a study of Graves' ophthalmopathy and Graves' hyperthyroidism. Whole-study findings and limits: With around 88% sensitivity and more than 75% specificity, a 13-signature model separated ophthalmopathy from stable hyperthyroidism.

Germline V gene sequence: CDR1 SGDLS, CDR2 YYNGEE. The CDR3 spans 17 residues. V was pared by 4 bases and J by 3 bases, with 12 bases of the junction left unmatched. RNA transcripts yielded amplified TCR beta CDR3 regions. HTBI primers served in a first-round RT-PCR, which a second-round multiplex PCR followed. TCRdb re-called the multiplex PCR reads with MiXCR, one entry per CDR3 protein. The sample carries under 350,000 distinct CDR3 sequences, about a sixth recorded once. Source material: peripheral blood. The sequence was collected from an adult man with Graves' ophthalmopathy. The genes are TRBV9 and TRBJ2-2; 7 nucleotides agree with TRBD2. Here the CDR3 reads CASSPRWAGVDTGELFF. In DNA form, the CDR3 reads TGTGCCAGCAGCCCCAGGTGGGCGGGGGTCGACACCGGGGAGCTGTTTTTT.